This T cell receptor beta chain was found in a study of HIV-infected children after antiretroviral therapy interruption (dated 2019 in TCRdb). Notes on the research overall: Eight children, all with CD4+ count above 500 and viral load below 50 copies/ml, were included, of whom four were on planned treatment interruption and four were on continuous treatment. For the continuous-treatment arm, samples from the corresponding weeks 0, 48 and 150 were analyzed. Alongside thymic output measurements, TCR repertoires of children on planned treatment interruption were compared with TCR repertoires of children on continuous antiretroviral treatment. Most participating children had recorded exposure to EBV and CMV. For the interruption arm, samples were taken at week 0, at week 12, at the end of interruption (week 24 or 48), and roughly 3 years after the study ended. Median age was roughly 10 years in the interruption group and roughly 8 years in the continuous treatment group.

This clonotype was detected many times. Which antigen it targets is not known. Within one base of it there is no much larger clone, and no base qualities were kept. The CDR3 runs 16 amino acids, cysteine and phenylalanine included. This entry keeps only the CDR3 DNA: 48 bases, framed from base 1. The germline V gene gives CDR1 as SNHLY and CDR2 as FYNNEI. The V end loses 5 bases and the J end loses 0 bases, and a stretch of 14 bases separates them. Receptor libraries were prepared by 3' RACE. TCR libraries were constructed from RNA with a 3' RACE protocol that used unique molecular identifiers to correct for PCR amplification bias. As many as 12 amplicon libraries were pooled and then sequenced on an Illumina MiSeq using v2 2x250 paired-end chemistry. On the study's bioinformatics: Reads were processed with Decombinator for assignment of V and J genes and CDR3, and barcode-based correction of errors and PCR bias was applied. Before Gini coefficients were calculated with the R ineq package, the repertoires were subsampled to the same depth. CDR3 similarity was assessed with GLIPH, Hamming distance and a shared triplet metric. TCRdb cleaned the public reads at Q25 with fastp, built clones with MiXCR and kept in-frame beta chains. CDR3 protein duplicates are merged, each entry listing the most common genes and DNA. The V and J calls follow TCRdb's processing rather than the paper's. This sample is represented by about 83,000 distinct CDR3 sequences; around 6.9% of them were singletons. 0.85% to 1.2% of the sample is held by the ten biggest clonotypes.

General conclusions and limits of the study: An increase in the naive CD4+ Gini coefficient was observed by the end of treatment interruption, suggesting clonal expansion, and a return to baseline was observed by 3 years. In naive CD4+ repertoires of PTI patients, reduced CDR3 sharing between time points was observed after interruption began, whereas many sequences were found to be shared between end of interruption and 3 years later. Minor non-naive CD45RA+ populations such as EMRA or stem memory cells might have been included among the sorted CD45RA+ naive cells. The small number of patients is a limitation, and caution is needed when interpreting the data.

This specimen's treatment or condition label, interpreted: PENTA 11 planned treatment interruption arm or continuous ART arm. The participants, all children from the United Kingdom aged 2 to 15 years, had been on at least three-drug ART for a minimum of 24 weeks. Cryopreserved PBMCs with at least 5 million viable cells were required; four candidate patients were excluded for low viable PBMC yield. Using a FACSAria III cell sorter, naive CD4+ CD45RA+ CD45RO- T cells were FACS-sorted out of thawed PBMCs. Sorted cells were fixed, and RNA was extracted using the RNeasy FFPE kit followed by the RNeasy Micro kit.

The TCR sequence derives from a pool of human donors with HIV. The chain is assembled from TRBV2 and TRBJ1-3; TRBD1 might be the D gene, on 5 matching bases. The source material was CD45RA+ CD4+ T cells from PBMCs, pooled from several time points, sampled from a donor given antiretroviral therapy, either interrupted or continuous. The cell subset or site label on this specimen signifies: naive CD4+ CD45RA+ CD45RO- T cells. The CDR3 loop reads CASSPQGGRSGNTIYF. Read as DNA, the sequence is TGTGCCAGCAGTCCCCAGGGTGGACGCTCTGGAAACACCATATATTTT.